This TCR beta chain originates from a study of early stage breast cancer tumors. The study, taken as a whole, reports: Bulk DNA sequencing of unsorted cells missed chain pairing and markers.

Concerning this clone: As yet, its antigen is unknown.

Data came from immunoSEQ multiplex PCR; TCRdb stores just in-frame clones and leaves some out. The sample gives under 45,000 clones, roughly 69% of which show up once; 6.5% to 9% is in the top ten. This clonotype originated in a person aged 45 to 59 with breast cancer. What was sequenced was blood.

The CDR3 spells CASSLVGGRSTGELFF. CDR3 coding DNA: TGTGCCAGCAGCTTGGTAGGGGGCAGAAGTACCGGGGAGCTGTTTTTT. This chain links TRBV5-5 with TRBJ2-2; the match to TRBD1 covers 7 bases. This CDR3 has 16 residues. Trimming removed 0 bases from V and 5 bases from J; junction bases left unmatched: 7. The germline V gene encodes CDR1 SGHKS and CDR2 YYEKEE (reference sequence).